The 5 T cell receptor beta chains listed next were all sequenced from one sample in a study of T cells in localized non-small cell lung cancer. Profiling relied on immunoSEQ multiplex PCR, and the TCRdb table lists in-frame clones only, not all of them. This repertoire shows 20,000 to 30,000 clones, about 86% found once; its top ten account for 13% to 15%. The material sequenced was peripheral blood, taken before any cancer treatment. These receptors came from a female donor older than 55 with stage I lung adenocarcinoma.

V gene TRBV9 combines with J gene TRBJ1-1; D is ambiguous. Germline CDR1 and CDR2: SGDLS and YYNGEE. V dropped 0 bases and J dropped 1 base, with 10 bases sitting between them. The CDR3 is 15 residues long. This CDR3 is CASSVDGNRNTEAFF. The CDR3 nucleotides read TGTGCCAGCAGCGTAGACGGGAACAGGAACACTGAAGCTTTCTTT.

The chain is built from TRBV11-3 and TRBJ2-7; the match to TRBD2 covers 11 bases. Germline CDR1 reads SGHNT; CDR2 reads YENEEA. With 9 bases clipped from V and 5 bases from J, the junction kept 12 bases outside the gene matches. The CDR3 is 15 amino acids. The CDR3 reads CASRRSLAGGHEQYF. CDR3 in DNA: TGTGCCAGTCGGAGGTCCCTAGCGGGAGGTCACGAGCAGTACTTC.

The rearrangement uses TRBV2 and TRBJ2-1; 7 bases align to TRBD2. This CDR3 is built from 14 residues. Germline CDR1 reads SNHLY; CDR2 reads FYNNEI. Germline trimming cut 2 bases from V and 7 bases from J; bases unmatched to any gene: 5. The CDR3 nucleotides read TGTGCCAGCAGTGAACGGGACTACACGAATGAGCAGTTCTTC. Translation: CASSERDYTNEQFF. Full variable domain (rest looked up from reference TRBV2 and TRBJ2-1): EPEVTQTPSHQVTQMGQEVILRCVPISNHLYFYWYRQILGQKVEFLVSFYNNEISEKSEIFDDQFSVERPDGSNFTLKIRSTKLEDSAMYFCASSERDYTNEQFFGPGTRLTVL.

The chain employs TRBV30 and TRBJ2-2, with D possibly being TRBD1 (5 bases). Germline assignment: CDR1 GTSNPN and CDR2 SVGIG (reference sequence). CDR3 length: 17 amino acids. The ends were cut back, 0 bases at V and 5 bases at J, with 19 bases in the middle. The CDR3 region is CAWSVSSTASRTGELFF. CDR3 nucleotides: TGTGCCTGGAGTGTCTCTTCGACAGCTTCGAGGACCGGGGAGCTGTTTTTT.

The V call is TRBV6-1, the J call TRBJ2-3; D uncertain. Germline CDR1 MNHNS, CDR2 SASEGT. Trimming took off 8 bases at V and 4 bases at J, with 4 bases between the two ends. The CDR3 sequence is 10 residues long. The CDR3 coding sequence is TGTGCCAGCGGGTCAGATACGCAGTATTTT. Its translation: CASGSDTQYF.